The 21 T cell receptor beta chains in this list originate from one sample, sequenced in a study of T cell clones after liver transplantation. Only in-frame clones appear in the TCRdb table, and some are missing; sequencing was by immunoSEQ multiplex PCR. Among around 60,000 clones listed, over 70% were seen once. The sample consisted of CD4+ T cells from blood, taken before liver transplant. The source of these receptors is a human donor who received a liver transplant.

The rearrangement joins TRBV29-1 to TRBJ1-5, with a tentative D call TRBD1 (6 bases). V was cut by 4 bases and J by 2 bases, with 9 bases left in between. In germline, CDR1 is SQVTM, CDR2 ANQGSEA. This CDR3 spans 13 amino acids. CDR3 sequence reads: CSVVAGGNQPQHF. Here the CDR3 DNA reads TGCAGCGTTGTAGCAGGGGGCAATCAGCCCCAGCATTTT.

The genes are TRBV25-1 and TRBJ2-7; 8 bases fit TRBD1. Germline V lookup: CDR1 MGHDK, CDR2 SYGVNS. This CDR3 comprises 15 residues. V lost 0 bases and J lost 6; bases outside the gene matches: 7. For the CDR3, the DNA is TGTGCCAGCAGTGAATATGGACAGGGACCAATCGAGCAGTACTTC. This encodes CASSEYGQGPIEQYF.

This chain uses TRBV19 with TRBJ1-4; maybe TRBD1 (6 bases). Trimming took off 6 bases at V and 3 bases at J, with 17 bases between the two ends. CDR3 size: 16 residues. Germline assignment: CDR1 LNHDA and CDR2 SQIVND (reference sequence). The CDR3 spells CASRGQGTNANEKLFF. CDR3 nucleotide sequence: TGTGCCAGTAGAGGTCAGGGGACCAATGCTAATGAAAAACTGTTTTTT.

The chain carries TRBV6-1 and TRBJ2-2, with 7 nucleotides matching TRBD1. There are 14 residues in the CDR3. In germline, CDR1 is MNHNS, CDR2 SASEGT. The V and J ends lost 5 bases and 1 base, in that order; junction bases with no gene match: 1. The CDR3 sequence: CASSRQGNTGELFF. In DNA form, the CDR3 reads TGTGCCAGCAGTAGACAGGGGAACACCGGGGAGCTGTTTTTT.

The chain combines TRBV7-9 with TRBJ1-3, with D possibly TRBD1 on 5 matching bases. Germline assignment: CDR1 SEHNR and CDR2 FQNEAQ (reference sequence). CDR3 length: 16 residues. V lost 8 bases and J 0 bases, leaving 17 bases between the germline ends. CDR3: CASSPFDSYSGNTIYF. The CDR3, as DNA: TGTGCCAGCTCCCCCTTCGACAGCTACTCTGGAAACACCATATATTTT.

This sequence joins TRBV2 and TRBJ2-6, with TRBD1 matching 8 bases. Germline V lookup: CDR1 SNHLY, CDR2 FYNNEI. The CDR3 has 17 amino acids. V lost 7 bases, J lost 4 bases, and 12 bases stayed unmatched. The CDR3, as DNA: TGTGCCAGCATACCAGGGGGCTTGAGAAACGGGGCCAACGTCCTGACTTTC. Its translation is CASIPGGLRNGANVLTF.

This chain joins TRBV10-3 and TRBJ1-1; D is undetermined. The CDR3 is 14 residues long. Germline CDR1 ENHRY, CDR2 SYGVKD. V dropped 4 bases and J dropped 0 bases, with 9 bases sitting between them. Here the CDR3 DNA reads TGTGCCATCAGTGCGGAGGTACTGAACACTGAAGCTTTCTTT. Its protein product is CAISAEVLNTEAFF.

The V call is TRBV6-5, the J call TRBJ2-1; D possibly corresponds to TRBD2 (6 bases). There are 16 residues in the CDR3. The germline CDR1 and CDR2 sequences are MNHEY and SVGAGI. V was clipped by 2 bases and J by 9 bases, with 20 bases between them. As DNA, the CDR3 is TGTGCCAGCAGTTACGGTTGGACTAACCTCGGGCTTGAGCAGTTCTTC. Translated: CASSYGWTNLGLEQFF.

This clone was seen only a few times. This sequence joins TRBV6-5 and TRBJ2-2; unclear D gene. V gave up 7 bases and J gave up 7 bases, with 10 bases separating them. This CDR3 region has 12 residues. Germline values: CDR1 MNHEY, CDR2 SVGAGI. CDR3 DNA sequence: TGTGCCAGCATGGCCTTCAGCGGGGAGCTGTTTTTT. Amino acids: CASMAFSGELFF.

The V gene is TRBV9, the J gene TRBJ1-2, with D possibly matching TRBD1 (6 bases). Germline loops: CDR1 SGDLS, CDR2 YYNGEE. The CDR3 is 14 residues long. Trimming took 6 bases from V and 3 from J, leaving 15 bases between them. CDR3 sequence reads: CASTRGGEDYGYTF. For the CDR3, the DNA is TGTGCCAGCACCCGAGGGGGGGAAGACTATGGCTACACCTTC.

CDR3 in amino acids: CASSSDRSTGTF. CDR3 coding DNA: TGTGCCAGCAGCTCCGACCGATCGACAGGGACCTTC. The chain employs TRBV11-2 and TRBJ1-2, with 7 nucleotides matching TRBD1. Per the germline V gene, CDR1 is SGHAT and CDR2 is FQNNGV. The CDR3 length is 12 residues. Trimming cost V 4 bases and J 14 bases; bases outside gene matches: 10. Together with reference TRBV11-2 and TRBJ1-2, the CDR3 gives the full variable domain: EAGVAQSPRYKIIEKRQSVAFWCNPISGHATLYWYQQILGQGPKLLIQFQNNGVVDDSQLPKDRFSAERLKGVDSTLKIQPAKLEDSAVYLCASSSDRSTGTFGSGTRLTVV.

The rearrangement links TRBV28 to TRBJ1-2; TRBD1 aligns across 7 bases. Germline CDR1 and CDR2: MDHEN and SYDVKM. This CDR3 spans 13 amino acids. V was pared by 6 bases and J by 4 bases, with 5 bases of the junction left unmatched. CDR3 coding DNA: TGTGCCAGCAGGTCGACAGGGAGCTATGGCTACACCTTC. Amino acid sequence: CASRSTGSYGYTF.

V is TRBV6-1 and J is TRBJ1-2; 7 bases are shared with TRBD1. The CDR3 is 13 residues long. Germline V gives CDR1 MNHNS, CDR2 SASEGT. V lost 6 bases and J lost 3; bases outside the gene matches: 4. DNA of the CDR3: TGTGCCAGCAGGATAGACAGGGACTATGGCTACACCTTC. Translation: CASRIDRDYGYTF.

The chain has TRBV6-1 and TRBJ1-1; a possible D gene is TRBD1 (5 bases). Looked up from germline, CDR1 is MNHNS and CDR2 is SASEGT. V dropped 8 bases and J dropped 2 bases, with 15 bases sitting between them. The CDR3 covers 14 residues. CDR3 protein: CASALGHGNTEAFF. The DNA for the CDR3 is TGTGCCAGCGCATTAGGACATGGTAACACTGAAGCTTTCTTT.

The V and J genes are TRBV19 and TRBJ1-5; D may be TRBD1 (6 bases). The germline gives CDR1 LNHDA, CDR2 SQIVND (reference sequence). CDR3 length: 15 amino acids. V shed 7 bases and J shed 4 bases, with 17 bases lying between them. The CDR3 DNA sequence: TGTGCCAGTAAGATGGACAGCTTAGCTAATCAGCCCCAGCATTTT. Residues: CASKMDSLANQPQHF.

The rearrangement links TRBV10-3 to TRBJ1-2; D gene unclear. This CDR3 has 19 residues. The germline CDR1 and CDR2 sequences are ENHRY and SYGVKD. V gave up 0 bases and J gave up 4 bases, with 24 bases separating them. The CDR3 nucleotides are TGTGCCATCAGTGAGTCTACAGTACGGATGCGCGAAGCCGGCTATGGCTACACCTTC. It specifies CAISESTVRMREAGYGYTF.

This clone was observed many times. This chain joins TRBV27 and TRBJ1-4; 9 nucleotides match TRBD1. Germline V CDR1 and CDR2: MNHEY, SMNVEV (reference sequence). The junction had 16 bases not matched to a gene; V was cut back by 6 bases and J by 5 bases. The CDR3 extends over 18 amino acids. For the CDR3, the DNA is TGTGCCAGCAGACCACGACAGGGGGGCATCTCTCCAAATGAAAAACTGTTTTTT. Its translation is CASRPRQGGISPNEKLFF. The entire variable domain, with the rest obtained from reference TRBV27 and TRBJ1-4, is as follows: EAQVTQNPRYLITVTGKKLTVTCSQNMNHEYMSWYRQDPGLGLRQIYYSMNVEVTDKGDVPEGYKVSRKEKRNFPLILESPSPNQTSLYFCASRPRQGGISPNEKLFFGSGTQLSVL.

This chain joins TRBV2 and TRBJ2-1, with 9 bases aligning to TRBD1. Germline V CDR1 and CDR2: SNHLY, FYNNEI. This CDR3 spans 16 amino acids. The V and J ends lost 6 bases and 4 bases, in that order; junction bases with no gene match: 10. The DNA for the CDR3 is TGTGCCAGCAGGGACCTGGACAGGGGCGGATACAATGAGCAGTTCTTC. Protein: CASRDLDRGGYNEQFF.

The chain links TRBV14 to TRBJ1-3; D gene uncertain. Germline V CDR1 and CDR2: SGHDN, FVKESK. The CDR3 sequence is 13 residues long. Trimming cost V 7 bases and J 4 bases, with 11 bases left between them. The CDR3 loop reads CASNYAGGNTIYF. In nucleotides, the CDR3 is TGTGCCAGCAACTACGCGGGAGGAAACACCATATATTTT. The full variable domain, completed using reference TRBV14 and TRBJ1-3, is EAGVTQFPSHSVIEKGQTVTLRCDPISGHDNLYWYRRVMGKEIKFLLHFVKESKQDESGMPNNRFLAERTGGTYSTLKVQPAELEDSGVYFCASNYAGGNTIYFGEGSWLTVV.

The V and J genes are TRBV6-1 and TRBJ2-6; unclear D gene. CDR1 is MNHNS and CDR2 is SASEGT in the germline V gene. CDR3 length: 16 amino acids. Trimming shortened V by 1 base and J by 4 bases, and 11 bases separated the two germline ends. CDR3 sequence: CASSEGRGTGANVLTF. CDR3 bases: TGTGCCAGCAGTGAAGGGAGAGGAACGGGGGCCAACGTCCTGACTTTC.

This clone came up a few times. This sequence joins TRBV19 and TRBJ2-2; TRBD2 matches 10 bases. J gave up 5 bases and V 7 bases, and 10 bases lay outside the gene matches. The CDR3 runs to 16 residues. Germline loops: CDR1 LNHDA, CDR2 SQIVND (reference sequence). CDR3 residues: CASKSGGATRTGELFF. In DNA, the CDR3 is TGTGCCAGTAAAAGCGGGGGGGCCACGAGGACCGGGGAGCTGTTTTTT.